Listed below are T cell receptor beta chains from one sample, sequenced in a study of spatial heterogeneity in lung cancer. TCRdb called the 5' RACE reads again in MiXCR, with one record for every CDR3 protein. The sample has 36,000 or so distinct CDR3 sequences, 5.2% seen once. Sequencing was performed on PBMCs, taken at surgery. The receptors here all came from a female donor with early-stage non-small cell lung cancer. CDR3s include the opening cysteine and the closing phenylalanine or tryptophan. D genes are given only for firm matches. The size field reads once, few or many counts, or a class when the clone is expanded.

D	V	J	size	DNA	CDR3
TRBD1	TRBV7-9	TRBJ2-5	few	TGTGCCAGCAGCTCGGGACCGGGACAGCGTCAAGAGACCCAGTACTTC	CASSSGPGQRQETQYF
.	TRBV6-1	TRBJ1-4	many	TGTGCCACATACGGAGTGGAAACTAATGAAAAACTGTTTTTT	CATYGVETNEKLFF
TRBD1	TRBV28	TRBJ2-7	many	TGTGCCAGCAGCTCCGGACAGGGCTACGAGCAGTACTTC	CASSSGQGYEQYF
TRBD1	TRBV20-1	TRBJ2-3	many	TGCAGTGCTGTCAGATGGGGACAGGGAGACACAGATACGCAGTATTTT	CSAVRWGQGDTDTQYF
.	TRBV2	TRBJ1-6	many	TGTGCCAGCAGACCTCGAGGGCGTAATTCACCCCTCCACTTT	CASRPRGRNSPLHF
TRBD1	TRBV5-1	TRBJ2-5	many	TGCGCCAGCAGCTTGGGGACAGGGTTATCGCAAGAGACCCAGTACTTC	CASSLGTGLSQETQYF
TRBD1	TRBV7-6	TRBJ2-7	many	TGTGCCAGCAGCCCGAGGGGCAGGGGGATCTACGAGCAGTACTTC	CASSPRGRGIYEQYF
.	TRBV20-1	TRBJ2-1	many	TGCAGTGCTAGAGGACTCGACCCTAGCTCCTACAATGAGCAGTTCTTC	CSARGLDPSSYNEQFF
.	TRBV28	TRBJ2-7	few	TGTGCCAGCAGGGAACAAGGCCACTCCTACGAGCAGTACTTC	CASREQGHSYEQYF
TRBD2	TRBV9	TRBJ2-5	many	TGTGCCAGCAGCTTCTCATCTAGCGGGAGGGCCGGGGAGACCCAGTACTTC	CASSFSSSGRAGETQYF